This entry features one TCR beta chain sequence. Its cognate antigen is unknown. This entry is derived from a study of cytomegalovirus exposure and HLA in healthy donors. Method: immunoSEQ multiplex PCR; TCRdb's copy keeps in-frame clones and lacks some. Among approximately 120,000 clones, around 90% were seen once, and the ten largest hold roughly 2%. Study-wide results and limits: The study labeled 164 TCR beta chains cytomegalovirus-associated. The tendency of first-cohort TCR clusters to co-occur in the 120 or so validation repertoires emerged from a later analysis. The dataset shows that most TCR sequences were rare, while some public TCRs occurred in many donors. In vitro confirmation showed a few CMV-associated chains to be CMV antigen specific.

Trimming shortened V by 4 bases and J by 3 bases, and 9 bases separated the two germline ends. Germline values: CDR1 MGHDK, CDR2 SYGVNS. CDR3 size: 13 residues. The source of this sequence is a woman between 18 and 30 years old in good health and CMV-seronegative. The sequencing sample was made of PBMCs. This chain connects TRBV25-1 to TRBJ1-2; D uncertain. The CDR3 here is CASSGWAHYGYTF. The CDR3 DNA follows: TGTGCCAGCAGTGGATGGGCGCACTATGGCTACACCTTC.